This T cell receptor (delta chain) was sequenced for a study of Vδ1+ human thymocytes. Study findings and constraints: Bulk repertoire data may be misinterpreted because of unexpected Vdelta2 sequences. Despite high sort purity, roughly a fifth of thymic T cell receptor delta sequences were Vdelta2. Thymic TRG and TRD repertoires appeared highly polyclonal. Donors shared many TRG clonotypes but few TRD clonotypes.

The germline gives CDR1 TSWWSYY, CDR2 QGS. This CDR3 is built from 17 residues. V gave up 5 bases and J gave up 6 bases; unmatched junction bases: 16. Alphabeta T cells were depleted, then CD3+ Vdelta1+ Vdelta2- thymocytes were FACS-sorted. This clone was counted only a few times. Antigen unknown. Extracted RNA was reverse transcribed into cDNA. Pooled V-gene forward primers with one constant-region reverse primer generated the CDR3 amplicons by multiplex PCR. TCRdb re-called the multiplex PCR reads through CATT. The sample includes 54,000 or so delta-chain clones, less than 20% of them seen just once. The chain combines TRDV1 with TRDJ1; the match to TRDD2 covers 9 bases. This clonotype was obtained from a boy under two years old who had congenital heart surgery. Source material: Vdelta1+ gamma-delta thymocytes from the thymus. Subset indicated: FACS-sorted CD3+ TCRalphabeta- TCRVdelta1+ TCRVdelta2- thymocytes. The CDR3 bases are TGTGCTCTTGGGCCACCTTCCTACGATGTAAAGGGGTATAAACTCATCTTT. Translating it yields CALGPPSYDVKGYKLIF.